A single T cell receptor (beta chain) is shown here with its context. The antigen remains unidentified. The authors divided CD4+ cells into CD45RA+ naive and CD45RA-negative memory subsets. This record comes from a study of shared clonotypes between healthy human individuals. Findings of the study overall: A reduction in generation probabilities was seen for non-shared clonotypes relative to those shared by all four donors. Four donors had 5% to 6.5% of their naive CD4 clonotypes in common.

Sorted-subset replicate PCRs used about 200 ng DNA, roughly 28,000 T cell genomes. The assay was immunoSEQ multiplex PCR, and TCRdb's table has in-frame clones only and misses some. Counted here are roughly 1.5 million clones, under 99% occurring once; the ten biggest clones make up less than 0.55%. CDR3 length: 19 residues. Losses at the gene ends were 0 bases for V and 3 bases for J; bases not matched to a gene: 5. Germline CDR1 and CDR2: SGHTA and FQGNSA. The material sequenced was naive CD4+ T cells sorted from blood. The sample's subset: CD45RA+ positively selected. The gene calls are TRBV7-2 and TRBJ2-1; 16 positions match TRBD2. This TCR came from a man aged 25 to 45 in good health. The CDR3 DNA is TGTGCCAGCAGCTTAGCCGGGACTAGCGGGAGGGCCTTCTACAATGAGCAGTTCTTC. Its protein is CASSLAGTSGRAFYNEQFF.